These 23 T cell receptor beta chains were all obtained from the same sample, sequenced in a study of blood T cells in healthy people across ages. The authors ran a second PCR of about 7 to 11 cycles using a sample-barcoded 5' primer and a J-beta primer mix. TCRdb reanalysed the 5' RACE reads using MiXCR and keeps one entry per CDR3 protein. The sample records nearly 800,000 distinct CDR3 sequences, roughly three fifths being singletons. The sample was blood. Every receptor here comes from a middle-aged man in good health.

The CDR3 DNA reads TGCAGTGCCCAGAGTTCAATCTTTGGGGACAATGAGCAGTTCTTC. This encodes CSAQSSIFGDNEQFF. The gene calls are TRBV20-1 and TRBJ2-1; D gene unclear. The CDR3 runs to 15 residues. Trimming stripped 6 bases from V and 5 bases from J, with 20 bases between. Per germline, CDR1 DFQATT and CDR2 SNEGSKA (reference sequence).

The chain is built from TRBV7-2 and TRBJ2-3, with D perhaps matching TRBD1 (6 bases). The CDR3 has 15 amino acids. Per germline, CDR1 SGHTA and CDR2 FQGNSA. V lost 3 bases, J lost 3 bases, and 13 bases lay in between. In DNA, the CDR3 is TGTGCCAGCAGCTTGGTAGTACAGGGTACAGATACGCAGTATTTT. As protein: CASSLVVQGTDTQYF.

This clonotype was counted between two and nine times. This chain links TRBV29-1 with TRBJ2-3; 12 nucleotides agree with TRBD1. The CDR3 length is 13 residues. CDR1 is SQVTM, CDR2 ANQGSEA, per germline. The V gene end was trimmed by 7 bases and the J gene end by 5 bases; junction bases not matched to a gene: 4. The CDR3 DNA reads TGCAGCGGGGGACAGGGGGCGGGAGATACGCAGTATTTT. Translated: CSGGQGAGDTQYF.

This clonotype appeared a single time. The rearrangement links TRBV4-3 to TRBJ2-3; D is unresolved. This CDR3 is built from 13 residues. Trimming shortened V by 0 bases and J by 4 bases, and 5 bases separated the two germline ends. The germline V gene has CDR1 LGHNA and CDR2 YSLEER. CDR3 bases: TGCGCCAGCAGCCAAGATCACCCAGATACGCAGTATTTT. It is translated as CASSQDHPDTQYF.

The chain joins TRBV9 to TRBJ1-4, with 7 bases aligning to TRBD1. CDR1 and CDR2 from the germline V gene are SGDLS and YYNGEE. The CDR3 is 14 residues long. Unmatched junction bases numbered 1, after V lost 3 bases and J lost 2 bases. This CDR3 reads CASSETGTNEKLFF. The CDR3 region has the DNA TGTGCCAGCAGCGAGACAGGGACTAATGAAAAACTGTTTTTT.

This clonotype was counted only a few times. The chain joins TRBV2 to TRBJ2-7; 7 bases agree with TRBD1. The length of the CDR3 is 13 residues. Trimming took 6 bases from V and 5 from J; bases not matched to a gene: 7. Looked up from germline, CDR1 is SNHLY and CDR2 is FYNNEI. The CDR3 spells CASRNTGVHEQYF. CDR3 in DNA: TGTGCCAGCAGAAATACAGGGGTCCACGAGCAGTACTTC.

The chain recombines TRBV7-3 with TRBJ2-3; TRBD2 matches at 7 bases. V trimming: 5 bases; J trimming: 4 bases; junction bases outside the gene matches: 9. The CDR3 sequence is 15 residues long. CDR1 and CDR2 from the germline V gene are SGHTA and FQGTGA. The CDR3 here is CASSPIRLAADTQYF. DNA of the CDR3: TGTGCCAGCAGCCCAATTCGACTAGCCGCAGATACGCAGTATTTT.

This clonotype has only a few counts. The genes are TRBV2 and TRBJ2-7; D ambiguous. V was cut by 6 bases and J by 5 bases, with 20 bases left in between. The CDR3 has 15 amino acids. Germline CDR1 and CDR2: SNHLY and FYNNEI. The CDR3 is CASSSSSTPGNEQYF. In nucleotides, the CDR3 is TGTGCCAGCAGCTCGTCAAGCACACCTGGGAACGAGCAGTACTTC.

This clonotype showed up just once. The chain employs TRBV28 and TRBJ2-1; possible D gene TRBD1, 6 bases. The V end was cut by 5 bases, the J end by 4 bases, with 15 bases between. There are 15 residues in the CDR3. Germline CDR1 reads MDHEN; CDR2 reads SYDVKM. CDR3 sequence: CASSTRGTAYNEQFF. The CDR3 DNA follows: TGTGCCAGCAGTACCAGGGGAACGGCTTACAATGAGCAGTTCTTC.

This clonotype came up a few times. The rearrangement joins TRBV9 to TRBJ2-7; D unresolved. There are 14 residues in the CDR3. V lost 0 bases and J 3 bases, leaving 10 bases between the germline ends. Germline V CDR1 and CDR2: SGDLS, YYNGEE. CDR3 sequence: CASSVADGHYEQYF. The CDR3 nucleotides read TGTGCCAGCAGCGTAGCGGACGGGCACTACGAGCAGTACTTC. The entire variable domain, with the rest obtained from reference TRBV9 and TRBJ2-7, is as follows: DSGVTQTPKHLITATGQRVTLRCSPRSGDLSVYWYQQSLDQGLQFLIQYYNGEERAKGNILERFSAQQFPDLHSELNLSSLELGDSALYFCASSVADGHYEQYFGPGTRLTVT.

This clonotype was observed a handful of times. The V and J genes are TRBV29-1 and TRBJ1-2; the D gene is possibly TRBD1 (6 bases). CDR1 is SQVTM, CDR2 ANQGSEA, per germline. Deletions cut 7 bases from V and 2 bases from J, with 8 bases between. The CDR3 runs to 11 residues. CDR3 residues: CSDRDNYGYTF. CDR3 nucleotides: TGCAGCGACAGGGACAACTATGGCTACACCTTC.

This rearrangement joins TRBV29-1 to TRBJ2-7; D remains ambiguous. The CDR3 sequence is 12 residues long. V lost 4 bases and J 10 bases, leaving 17 bases between the germline ends. Germline CDR1 reads SQVTM; CDR2 reads ANQGSEA. CDR3 DNA sequence: TGCAGCGTTGCGGCGAGAAGAGAGACTCAGTACTTC. Amino acid sequence: CSVAARRETQYF.

This clonotype was observed a few times. CDR3 in DNA: TGTGCCAGCAGCTCGTCTCAGGGTTTTTGGGGCTACACCTTC. Protein product: CASSSSQGFWGYTF. The rearrangement uses TRBV7-2 and TRBJ1-2; a weak D match, TRBD1 (5 bases). The length of the CDR3 is 14 residues. CDR1 SGHTA and CDR2 FQGNSA come from the germline V gene. The V gene lost 4 bases and the J gene lost 8 bases, with 17 bases spanning the gap.

The chain uses TRBV20-1 and TRBJ2-3, with a weak D call TRBD1 (6 bases). This CDR3 is 11 amino acids long. Looked up from germline, CDR1 is DFQATT and CDR2 is SNEGSKA (reference sequence). Trimming cost V 5 bases and J 6 bases, with 9 bases left between them. The CDR3 coding sequence is TGCAGTGCTCAGCAGGGGGATACGCAGTATTTT. Translating it yields CSAQQGDTQYF.

In this sample, this clonotype turned up a few times. The gene calls are TRBV20-1 and TRBJ2-3; no definite D call. The germline gives CDR1 DFQATT, CDR2 SNEGSKA (reference sequence). The CDR3 has 13 amino acids. V was trimmed by 2 bases and J by 0 bases, leaving 6 bases between them. CDR3 in DNA: TGCAGTGCTAGACACCCTAGCACAGATACGCAGTATTTT. It yields the protein CSARHPSTDTQYF.

The chain carries TRBV29-1 and TRBJ1-1; the D gene is possibly TRBD1 (6 bases). Trimming removed 8 bases from V and 6 bases from J, with 22 bases in between. CDR3 length equals 14 residues. Germline V gene lookup returns CDR1 SQVTM and CDR2 ANQGSEA. CDR3 protein: CSSKGDKGRSEAFF. The CDR3, as DNA: TGCAGCTCGAAAGGGGACAAGGGACGTTCTGAAGCTTTCTTT.

This clonotype was recorded only once. The chain carries TRBV27 and TRBJ2-3; D is perhaps TRBD2 (6 bases). The CDR3 has 16 amino acids. Germline V gene sequence: CDR1 MNHEY, CDR2 SMNVEV (reference sequence). Between the trimmed V and J ends, which lost 2 bases and 2 bases, there was a span of 14 bases. The CDR3 region has the DNA TGTGCCAGCAGTTTAAGGGGCGGGGTTTCCACAGATACGCAGTATTTT. As protein: CASSLRGGVSTDTQYF.

This chain links TRBV7-2 with TRBJ1-2, with D unclear. From germline, CDR1 is SGHTA and CDR2 FQGNSA. Trimming cost V 0 bases and J 5 bases, with 13 bases left between them. The CDR3 is made up of 15 amino acids. The CDR3 protein is CASSLALSADYGYTF. The CDR3 region has the DNA TGTGCCAGCAGCTTAGCGCTTTCGGCAGATTATGGCTACACCTTC.

This clonotype was found a few times. The J gene is TRBJ1-2, the V gene TRBV7-2, with D tentatively TRBD1 (5 bases). CDR1 is SGHTA, CDR2 FQGNSA, per germline. The CDR3 has 14 residues. Trimming stripped 5 bases from V and 5 bases from J, with 15 bases between. DNA for the CDR3: TGTGCCAGCAGCCTCAGGACATCTGGGTATGGCTACACCTTC. Its protein is CASSLRTSGYGYTF.

The CDR3 DNA is TGTGCCAGCAGTGGACTAGCATTGGGACGCGAGCAGTACTTC. Translated: CASSGLALGREQYF. The V gene is TRBV28, the J gene TRBJ2-5; 8 nucleotides align to TRBD2. Gene TRBJ2-7 matches the end of the DNA better, so the J call may be wrong. The germline V gene has CDR1 MDHEN and CDR2 SYDVKM. The CDR3 spans 14 residues.

This clonotype was seen more than once but under ten times. The chain couples TRBV7-9 to TRBJ2-3; no reliable D call. Germline V gene lookup returns CDR1 SEHNR and CDR2 FQNEAQ (reference sequence). The length of the CDR3 is 15 residues. Deletions cut 2 bases from V and 0 bases from J, with 9 bases between. Written as DNA, the CDR3 is TGTGCCAGCAGCTTAAGAGGACGGAGCACAGATACGCAGTATTTT. Protein: CASSLRGRSTDTQYF. Full variable domain (missing parts from reference TRBV7-9 and TRBJ2-3): DTGVSQNPRHKITKRGQNVTFRCDPISEHNRLYWYRQTLGQGPEFLTYFQNEAQLEKSRLLSDRFSAERPKGSFSTLEIQRTEQGDSAMYLCASSLRGRSTDTQYFGPGTRLTVL.

This clonotype was found a few times. V and J are TRBV6-5 and TRBJ2-1; tentative D call: TRBD2 (6 bases). CDR3 length: 11 amino acids. Germline values: CDR1 MNHEY, CDR2 SVGAGI. V was pared by 3 bases and J by 9 bases, with 6 bases between. The CDR3 loop reads CASSYSGEQFF. The CDR3 region has the DNA TGTGCCAGCAGTTATAGCGGTGAGCAGTTCTTC.

The chain couples TRBV7-2 to TRBJ1-1; weak D call: TRBD1 (5 bases). Germline V lookup: CDR1 SGHTA, CDR2 FQGNSA. The CDR3 is made up of 14 amino acids. V lost 6 bases to trimming and J lost 0 bases, with 11 bases between them. In DNA form, the CDR3 reads TGTGCCAGCAGGCCCCGGGGGGTGAACACTGAAGCTTTCTTT. This codes for CASRPRGVNTEAFF.